Given below is one T cell receptor (beta chain) in context. This sample is drawn from a study of long-term antiretroviral therapy in people with HIV. Germline V lookup: CDR1 SGDLS, CDR2 YYNGEE. The CDR3 runs 16 residues. The V segment lost 3 bases and the J segment 5 bases; nucleotides outside the gene matches: 8. Researchers report immunoSEQ v3.0 was run at survey level. Profiled with immunoSEQ multiplex PCR; TCRdb holds only in-frame clones, not every one. The data show 17,000 or so clones, 81% seen once. The chain joins TRBV9 to TRBJ2-5; TRBD2 agrees at 12 bases. This TCR was sampled from a man aged 30 to 39 with HIV. The sequenced sample was unsorted PBMCs, obtained 1.2 to 1.3 years before starting antiretroviral therapy. CDR3 coding DNA: TGTGCCAGCAGCGGAGGGACTAGCGGGCTTACGGAGACCCAGTACTTC. Translated, it gives CASSGGTSGLTETQYF.